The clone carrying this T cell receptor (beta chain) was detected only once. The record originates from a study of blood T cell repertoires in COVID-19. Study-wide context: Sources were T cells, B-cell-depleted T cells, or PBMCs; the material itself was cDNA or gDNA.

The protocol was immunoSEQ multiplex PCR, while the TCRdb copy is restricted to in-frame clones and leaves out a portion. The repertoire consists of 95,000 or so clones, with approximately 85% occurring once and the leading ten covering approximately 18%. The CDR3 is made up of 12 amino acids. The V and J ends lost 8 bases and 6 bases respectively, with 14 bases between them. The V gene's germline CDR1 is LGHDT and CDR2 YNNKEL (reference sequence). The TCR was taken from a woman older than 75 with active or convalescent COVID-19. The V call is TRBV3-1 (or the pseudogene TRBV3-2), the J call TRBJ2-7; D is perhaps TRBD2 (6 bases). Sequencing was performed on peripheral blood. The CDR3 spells CASSREPPEQYF. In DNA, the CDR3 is TGTGCCAGCTCCCGGGAGCCACCCGAGCAGTACTTC.